These 17 T cell receptor beta chains share one sample of origin, sequenced in a study of technical replicates of blood from a few donors. Clones were read by immunoSEQ multiplex PCR, and TCRdb kept only the in-frame ones, dropping some. This table has 15,000 to 20,000 clones, over 80% appearing once. The sample taken for sequencing was PBMCs. The receptors originated from a human donor in good health.

The gene calls are TRBV7-2 and TRBJ2-7; TRBD2 agrees at 7 bases. CDR3 length equals 16 residues. The V gene end was trimmed by 1 base and the J gene end by 5 bases; junction bases not matched to a gene: 11. Germline V gene data show CDR1 as SGHTA and CDR2 as FQGNSA. CDR3 bases: TGTGCCAGCAGCTTAGGTCCCTCGAGGCTAGCGGACGAGCAGTACTTC. As protein: CASSLGPSRLADEQYF.

V gene TRBV29-1 combines with J gene TRBJ2-7, with 9 bases lining up with TRBD1. CDR1 and CDR2 (germline): SQVTM, ANQGSEA. The CDR3 totals 15 residues. J gave up 3 bases and V 4 bases, and 10 bases lay outside the gene matches. CDR3 nucleotide sequence: TGCAGCGTTGGGTTCACGGACAGGGGATACTACGAGCAGTACTTC. It encodes CSVGFTDRGYYEQYF.

The V gene is TRBV27, the J gene TRBJ2-5; D is perhaps TRBD2 (5 bases). The CDR3 extends over 17 amino acids. V gave up 5 bases and J gave up 1 base, with 20 bases separating them. Germline CDR1 and CDR2: MNHEY and SMNVEV (reference sequence). The CDR3 protein is CASSTRVQRLRQETQYF. In DNA form, the CDR3 reads TGTGCCAGCAGTACAAGGGTACAGCGGCTACGCCAAGAGACCCAGTACTTC.

This chain uses TRBV10-3 with TRBJ1-1; 9 bases are shared with TRBD1. After removal of 5 bases from V and 2 bases from J, the junction contained 6 bases not matched to a gene. Germline lookup yields CDR1 ENHRY and CDR2 SYGVKD. This CDR3 has 15 amino acids. CDR3 bases: TGTGCCATCAGTCCGACAGGGGGGTATAACACTGAAGCTTTCTTT. Its protein is CAISPTGGYNTEAFF.

The chain carries TRBV15 and TRBJ2-7; no clear D. V was shortened by 5 bases and J by 1 base, with 12 bases between the two germline ends. The CDR3 is 14 amino acids. Germline values: CDR1 LNHNV, CDR2 YYDKDF (reference sequence). The DNA for the CDR3 is TGTGCCACCAGCGAGGCCTTAACTTCCTACGAGCAGTACTTC. Amino acid sequence: CATSEALTSYEQYF.

The rearrangement links TRBV9 to TRBJ1-5; a possible D gene is TRBD1 (6 bases). Germline V gives CDR1 SGDLS, CDR2 YYNGEE. The V end was cut by 3 bases, the J end by 4 bases, with 11 bases between. The CDR3 has 14 residues. The CDR3 region has the DNA TGTGCCAGCAGCGCCCAGGACAGTAATCAGCCCCAGCATTTT. Protein product: CASSAQDSNQPQHF.

V and J are TRBV6-6 and TRBJ2-3, with D possibly TRBD2 on 5 matching bases. The germline CDR1 and CDR2 sequences are MNHNY and SVGAGI (reference sequence). Trimming shortened V by 8 bases and J by 1 base, and 13 bases separated the two germline ends. The CDR3 runs 14 residues. CDR3 loop: CASAVVARTDTQYF. The CDR3 region has the DNA TGTGCCAGCGCCGTGGTAGCGCGCACAGATACGCAGTATTTT.

The CDR3 DNA reads as TGCGCCAGCAGTGATCCGATGAGCTCCTACAATGAGCAGTTCTTC. Amino acids: CASSDPMSSYNEQFF. The gene calls are TRBV10-1 and TRBJ2-1; D not resolved. Between the trimmed V and J ends, which lost 3 bases and 0 bases, there was a span of 9 bases. Germline V gives CDR1 WNHNN, CDR2 SYGVQD (reference sequence). The CDR3 is 15 residues long.

The chain carries TRBV28 and TRBJ2-6, with 8 bases fitting TRBD1. Germline lookup yields CDR1 MDHEN and CDR2 SYDVKM. V dropped 6 bases and J dropped 0; count of bases not matched to a gene: 7. The CDR3 is 17 residues long. This chain's CDR3 is CASRRTGRSSGANVLTF. The CDR3 DNA reads TGTGCCAGCAGGAGGACAGGGCGAAGCTCTGGGGCCAACGTCCTGACTTTC.

The CDR3 DNA reads TGTGCCAGCAAATTTCAGGGGGCCAATGAGCAGTTCTTC. Translated: CASKFQGANEQFF. The V and J genes are TRBV6-1 and TRBJ2-1, with 8 positions matching TRBD1. This CDR3 has 13 amino acids. V shed 7 bases and J 6 bases; nucleotides not matched to a gene: 5. Germline V CDR1 and CDR2: MNHNS, SASEGT.

This clone has a single count. The V call is TRBV4-2, the J call TRBJ2-5; D is undetermined. Germline V gives CDR1 LGHNA, CDR2 YNFKEQ. Trimming cost V 3 bases and J 1 base, with 6 bases left between them. This CDR3 is built from 13 residues. The chain's CDR3 is CASSQEPQETQYF. In DNA, the CDR3 is TGTGCCAGCAGCCAGGAGCCCCAAGAGACCCAGTACTTC.

The CDR3: CASSLQGRETQYF. The CDR3 nucleotides read TGCGCCAGCAGCTTACAGGGGCGTGAGACCCAGTACTTC. The chain links TRBV5-1 to TRBJ2-5; 7 nucleotides match TRBD1. V trimming: 2 bases; J trimming: 5 bases; junction bases outside the gene matches: 3. This CDR3 is built from 13 residues. Germline V CDR1 and CDR2: SGHRS, YFSETQ.

The rearrangement uses TRBV6-5 and TRBJ2-7, with 12 bases matching TRBD1. The V and J ends lost 2 bases and 5 bases, in that order; junction bases with no gene match: 1. The germline CDR1 and CDR2 sequences are MNHEY and SVGAGI. The CDR3 consists of 14 residues. The CDR3 loop is CASSYGTGGDEQYF. The CDR3 nucleotides read TGTGCCAGCAGTTACGGGACAGGGGGCGACGAGCAGTACTTC.

This clone was seen a single time. The chain joins TRBV21-1 to TRBJ1-2. TRBV21-1 is reported as a pseudogene. The CDR3 is made up of 15 amino acids. CDR3 sequence: CASSKVAGLSYGYTF. The CDR3 bases are TGTGCCAGCAGCAAAGTTGCGGGCCTGAGCTATGGCTACACCTTC.

The chain carries TRBV5-1 and TRBJ1-2; no clear D. CDR3 length: 14 amino acids. Germline CDR1 is SGHRS and CDR2 is YFSETQ. V was pared by 0 bases and J by 6 bases, with 12 bases between. CDR3 sequence (DNA): TGCGCCAGCAGCTTGGGGCAGGAAACGGATGGCTACACCTTC. Its translation: CASSLGQETDGYTF.

The chain joins TRBV10-1 to TRBJ2-5; TRBD1 is a possible D gene (6 bases). V lost 7 bases to trimming and J lost 1 base, with 7 bases between them. CDR1 is WNHNN, CDR2 SYGVQD, per germline (reference sequence). The CDR3 loop spans 12 amino acids. CDR3 bases: TGCGCCAGCAAGGACAGCCAAGAGACCCAGTACTTC. Its protein product is CASKDSQETQYF.

This clone has a single count. The V gene is TRBV19, the J gene TRBJ1-1; D not certain. The CDR3 has 16 residues. Trimming removed 7 bases at V and 3 bases at J, with 21 bases between. Germline V gene data show CDR1 as LNHDA and CDR2 as SQIVND (reference sequence). CDR3 loop: CASMSEVRSLDTEAFF. CDR3 sequence (DNA): TGTGCCAGTATGAGCGAGGTGCGGAGCCTTGACACTGAAGCTTTCTTT. Using reference TRBV19 and TRBJ1-1 for the parts outside the CDR3, the full variable domain is DGGITQSPKYLFRKEGQNVTLSCEQNLNHDAMYWYRQDPGQGLRLIYYSQIVNDFQKGDIAEGYSVSREKKESFPLTVTSAQKNPTAFYLCASMSEVRSLDTEAFFGQGTRLTVV.